Presented here are 28 T cell receptor beta chains from one specimen sequenced in a study of T cell clones after liver transplantation (dated by TCRdb to 2018 to 2020). Receptor libraries were prepared by the immunoSEQ multiplex PCR assay. TCRdb retrieved this table from immuneACCESS and kept in-frame rearrangements only. Not all clones are present; in checked studies, unresolved V genes account for under half, and no reason is known for the remainder. The sample contains tens of thousands of clones, 70% to 90% of them found a single time. The biggest ten clones account for 2.8% of the sample. This sample comprised CD4+ T cells from blood, obtained at the 22-month timepoint. These receptors originate from a human patient who received a liver transplant. After transplantation, some T cells may belong to the graft donor instead of the recipient.

The chain couples TRBV7-2 to TRBJ2-7; 7 nucleotides agree with TRBD1. CDR1 SGHTA and CDR2 FQGNSA come from the germline V gene. The CDR3 contains 15 residues. Losses at the gene ends were 1 base for V and 2 bases for J; bases not matched to a gene: 5. The CDR3: CASSLDYRGTYEQYF. In DNA, the CDR3 is TGTGCCAGCAGCTTAGACTACAGGGGCACCTACGAGCAGTACTTC.

The V call is TRBV5-8, the J call TRBJ2-7; 8 bases align to TRBD2. The CDR3 is 14 amino acids. V gave up 5 bases and J gave up 2 bases; unmatched junction bases: 6. Germline-derived CDR1 and CDR2 are SGHTS and YDEGEE. Written as DNA, the CDR3 is TGTGCCAGCAGGGGAGCGGGAGAAACCTACGAGCAGTACTTC. Residues: CASRGAGETYEQYF.

The table lists this clone with a few counts. The chain combines TRBV5-4 with TRBJ1-6; weak D call: TRBD1 (6 bases). This CDR3 is built from 15 residues. CDR1 is SGHNT and CDR2 is YYREEE in the germline V gene (reference sequence). The V end lost 4 bases, the J end lost 10 bases, and 18 bases lay between the germline ends. The CDR3 here is CASSASLGGNSPLHF. The DNA for the CDR3 is TGTGCCAGCAGCGCAAGTTTGGGGGGCAACTCACCCCTCCACTTT.

This sequence joins TRBV5-1 and TRBJ1-1; no clear D. The CDR3 runs 14 residues. Looked up from germline, CDR1 is SGHRS and CDR2 is YFSETQ. Trimming left V 4 bases short and J 2 bases short, with 12 bases between. The CDR3 nucleotides are TGCGCCAGCAGCCCAGCGGGGTCTAACACTGAAGCTTTCTTT. This sequence encodes CASSPAGSNTEAFF.

The table lists this clone with a count of one. The chain links TRBV14 to TRBJ1-6; D unclear. V was clipped by 6 bases and J by 9 bases, with 12 bases between them. CDR1 SGHDN and CDR2 FVKESK come from the germline V gene. CDR3 size: 13 residues. As DNA, the CDR3 is TGTGCCAGCAGTATACGTGGGCCTTCACCCCTCCACTTT. The encoded protein is CASSIRGPSPLHF.

V and J are TRBV5-1 and TRBJ2-7; TRBD1 aligns across 8 bases. The V gene end was trimmed by 4 bases and the J gene end by 0 bases; junction bases not matched to a gene: 0. Germline V gene sequence: CDR1 SGHRS, CDR2 YFSETQ. This CDR3 has 13 residues. CDR3 sequence (DNA): TGCGCCAGCAGCACAGGGGGCTCCTACGAGCAGTACTTC. This codes for CASSTGGSYEQYF.

This CDR3 is CASSLSAGGGQETQYF. The CDR3 DNA sequence: TGCGCCAGCAGCCTCTCAGCGGGGGGAGGCCAAGAGACCCAGTACTTC. The chain uses TRBV5-1 and TRBJ2-5; 9 nucleotides agree with TRBD2. CDR3 length: 16 amino acids. V shed 4 bases and J 1 base; nucleotides not matched to a gene: 8. In germline, CDR1 is SGHRS, CDR2 YFSETQ. Together with reference TRBV5-1 and TRBJ2-5, the CDR3 gives the full variable domain: KAGVTQTPRYLIKTRGQQVTLSCSPISGHRSVSWYQQTPGQGLQFLFEYFSETQRNKGNFPGRFSGRQFSNSRSEMNVSTLELGDSALYLCASSLSAGGGQETQYFGPGTRLLVL.

The chain employs TRBV19 and TRBJ2-7, with a possible D match to TRBD2 (7 bases). CDR3 length: 15 residues. Germline lookup yields CDR1 LNHDA and CDR2 SQIVND (reference sequence). Trimming shortened V by 3 bases and J by 1 base, and 13 bases separated the two germline ends. DNA for the CDR3: TGTGCCAGTAGTATCCCACAGGGAGGGTCCTACGAGCAGTACTTC. Amino acids: CASSIPQGGSYEQYF.

The V call is TRBV19, the J call TRBJ1-6; D unclear. Trimming removed 4 bases from V and 8 bases from J, with 15 bases in between. The CDR3 has 15 residues. Per the germline V gene, CDR1 is LNHDA and CDR2 is SQIVND (reference sequence). CDR3 DNA: TGTGCCAGTAGTACCCGGGAGGCTGGATATTCACCCCTCCACTTT. Amino acid sequence: CASSTREAGYSPLHF.

This rearrangement joins TRBV2 to TRBJ2-7, with unresolved D. Germline loops: CDR1 SNHLY, CDR2 FYNNEI. The V end was cut by 7 bases, the J end by 0 bases, with 16 bases between. The length of the CDR3 is 15 residues. The CDR3 loop is CASTLDKGNSYEQYF. The CDR3 DNA sequence: TGTGCCAGCACCCTAGACAAGGGAAACTCCTACGAGCAGTACTTC. The full variable domain, completed using reference TRBV2 and TRBJ2-7, is EPEVTQTPSHQVTQMGQEVILRCVPISNHLYFYWYRQILGQKVEFLVSFYNNEISEKSEIFDDQFSVERPDGSNFTLKIRSTKLEDSAMYFCASTLDKGNSYEQYFGPGTRLTVT.

This clone was detected only a few times. V and J are TRBV7-2 and TRBJ2-7; 9 bases align to TRBD2. The germline V gene encodes CDR1 SGHTA and CDR2 FQGNSA. The ends lost 5 bases at V and 5 bases at J; junction bases unmatched: 10. This CDR3 is 15 amino acids long. CDR3 loop: CASSAGLAGANEQYF. The DNA of the CDR3 is TGTGCCAGCAGCGCGGGACTAGCTGGGGCCAACGAGCAGTACTTC.

CDR3 nucleotides: TGTGCCAGCAGCGCGGACATGTACAATGAGCAGTTCTTC. This codes for CASSADMYNEQFF. The chain couples TRBV11-3 to TRBJ2-1; D possibly corresponds to TRBD1 (5 bases). V was shortened by 5 bases and J by 4 bases, with 9 bases between the two germline ends. Germline V gene lookup returns CDR1 SGHNT and CDR2 YENEEA. CDR3 size: 13 residues.

The CDR3 DNA follows: TGTGCCAGCAGTTCTATACAGGGGGCGCATAACTATGGCTACACCTTC. It is translated as CASSSIQGAHNYGYTF. This chain connects TRBV27 to TRBJ1-2, with 9 bases that match TRBD1. Germline V gives CDR1 MNHEY, CDR2 SMNVEV (reference sequence). With 4 bases clipped from V and 1 base from J, the junction kept 7 bases outside the gene matches. The CDR3 runs 16 residues.

The count of this clone is one. This chain uses TRBV7-2 with TRBJ2-6; TRBD1 matches 8 bases. There are 17 residues in the CDR3. V shed 6 bases and J 0 bases; nucleotides not matched to a gene: 7. Per germline, CDR1 SGHTA and CDR2 FQGNSA. The CDR3 protein is CASRSGTGVSGANVLTF. CDR3 in DNA: TGTGCCAGCAGATCCGGGACAGGTGTCTCTGGGGCCAACGTCCTGACTTTC.

This chain uses TRBV10-3 with TRBJ2-3; D is ambiguous. The CDR3 runs to 15 residues. Trimming took 10 bases from V and 2 from J, leaving 19 bases between them. The V gene's germline CDR1 is ENHRY and CDR2 SYGVKD. This CDR3 is CATRIAGEPTDTQYF. The CDR3 DNA reads as TGTGCCACCAGAATCGCCGGAGAGCCCACAGATACGCAGTATTTT.

The chain is built from TRBV7-8 and TRBJ2-7; 14 nucleotides match TRBD2. Looked up from germline, CDR1 is SGHVS and CDR2 is FQNEAQ. The CDR3 spans 14 residues. V shed 5 bases, J shed 5 bases, and the junction held 2 bases outside the gene matches. The CDR3 sequence: CASSQTSGRDEQYF. The CDR3 DNA follows: TGTGCCAGCAGCCAGACTAGCGGGAGGGACGAGCAGTACTTC.

This chain joins TRBV28 and TRBJ1-1, with D maybe TRBD1 (6 bases). V was cut by 5 bases and J by 1 base, with 11 bases left in between. CDR1 MDHEN and CDR2 SYDVKM come from the germline V gene. The CDR3 runs 14 residues. CDR3 residues: CASSDRRSNTEAFF. CDR3 coding DNA: TGTGCCAGCAGTGACAGGAGATCGAACACTGAAGCTTTCTTT.

J is TRBJ2-3 and V is TRBV11-2; TRBD2 matches 7 bases. Germline trimming cut 6 bases from V and 2 bases from J; bases unmatched to any gene: 8. CDR3 size: 15 residues. Germline assignment: CDR1 SGHAT and CDR2 FQNNGV. The CDR3 bases are TGTGCCAGCAGAGGGGCTAGCGGAAACACAGATACGCAGTATTTT. This translates into CASRGASGNTDTQYF. The full variable domain, completed using reference TRBV11-2 and TRBJ2-3, is EAGVAQSPRYKIIEKRQSVAFWCNPISGHATLYWYQQILGQGPKLLIQFQNNGVVDDSQLPKDRFSAERLKGVDSTLKIQPAKLEDSAVYLCASRGASGNTDTQYFGPGTRLTVL.

V and J are TRBV27 and TRBJ2-5; D may be TRBD1 (7 bases). CDR3 size: 14 residues. V lost 2 bases to trimming and J lost 7 bases, with 14 bases between them. Looked up from germline, CDR1 is MNHEY and CDR2 is SMNVEV (reference sequence). The CDR3 loop is CASSLAGTVGTQYF. The CDR3 coding sequence is TGTGCCAGCAGTTTAGCGGGGACAGTAGGGACCCAGTACTTC.

This chain uses TRBV9 with TRBJ2-3; D is unclear. CDR3 length: 16 residues. Germline CDR1 and CDR2: SGDLS and YYNGEE. V was pared by 0 bases and J by 3 bases, with 14 bases between. CDR3 nucleotides: TGTGCCAGCAGCGTAGGTGCGGTGGTGAAGACAGATACGCAGTATTTT. Amino acids: CASSVGAVVKTDTQYF.

The gene calls are TRBV15 and TRBJ2-7, with 9 bases identical to TRBD2. CDR1 is LNHNV, CDR2 YYDKDF, per germline (reference sequence). The CDR3 spans 16 residues. The V segment lost 2 bases and the J segment 0 bases; nucleotides outside the gene matches: 5. For the CDR3, the DNA is TGTGCCACCAGCAGATTTAGCGGGGGTAGCTCCTACGAGCAGTACTTC. Amino acid sequence: CATSRFSGGSSYEQYF.

This chain uses TRBV5-4 with TRBJ2-7; the D is unclear. With 0 bases removed from V and 4 bases from J, the gap between germline ends came to 11 bases. Germline CDR1 is SGHNT and CDR2 is YYREEE (reference sequence). CDR3 length equals 14 residues. This chain's CDR3 is CASSLAGRSYEQYF. The CDR3 region has the DNA TGTGCCAGCAGCTTGGCCGGAAGGTCTTACGAGCAGTACTTC.

This clone was recorded a few times. J is TRBJ1-1 and V is TRBV7-2, with D unclear. V was trimmed by 3 bases and J by 5 bases, leaving 13 bases between them. CDR3 length: 14 amino acids. Germline assignment: CDR1 SGHTA and CDR2 FQGNSA. DNA of the CDR3: TGTGCCAGCAGCTTTGGTAATGTGAGAACTGAAGCTTTCTTT. This translates into CASSFGNVRTEAFF.

The genes are TRBV6-6 and TRBJ1-2; D is unresolved. This CDR3 is built from 13 residues. Trimming pared 3 bases from V and 0 bases from J, leaving 5 bases between. CDR1 and CDR2 from the germline V gene are MNHNY and SVGAGI (reference sequence). The DNA of the CDR3 is TGTGCCAGCAGTTATGCGGCTAACTATGGCTACACCTTC. It translates to CASSYAANYGYTF.

V is TRBV7-6 and J is TRBJ2-5, with 7 bases lining up with TRBD2. The CDR3 is 14 amino acids. The germline V gene encodes CDR1 SGHVS and CDR2 FNYEAQ. Trimming removed 3 bases from V and 3 bases from J; junction bases left unmatched: 4. The CDR3 bases are TGTGCCAGCAGCTTCACGGGGAGGGAAGAGACCCAGTACTTC. Translated: CASSFTGREETQYF.

The J gene is TRBJ2-1, the V gene TRBV7-9; D remains ambiguous. Germline CDR1 is SEHNR and CDR2 is FQNEAQ (reference sequence). The length of the CDR3 is 14 residues. V was trimmed by 4 bases and J by 5 bases, leaving 12 bases between them. CDR3 coding DNA: TGTGCCAGCAGCTCGCGCCAGGAGCACAATGAGCAGTTCTTC. Its protein is CASSSRQEHNEQFF.

The chain links TRBV28 to TRBJ2-3, with D possibly called TRBD1 or TRBD2 (5 bases each). Trimming left V 1 base short and J 3 bases short, with 20 bases between. The CDR3 has 18 residues. From germline, CDR1 is MDHEN and CDR2 SYDVKM. This chain's CDR3 is CASSLLGAFGDRTDTQYF. Written as DNA, the CDR3 is TGTGCCAGCAGTTTATTAGGGGCCTTCGGGGATCGAACAGATACGCAGTATTTT.

The V gene is TRBV6-5, the J gene TRBJ2-6, with TRBD1 matching 7 bases. This CDR3 contains 14 residues. After removal of 7 bases from V and 4 bases from J, the junction contained 4 bases not matched to a gene. The V gene's germline CDR1 is MNHEY and CDR2 SVGAGI. Written as DNA, the CDR3 is TGTGCCAGCAAGGGGGCTAACGGGGCCAACGTCCTGACTTTC. It is translated as CASKGANGANVLTF.